This T cell receptor beta chain was sequenced in a study of blood T cell repertoires in COVID-19. Study information: From the United States, Italy and Spain came samples of acute and convalescent COVID-19. The analysed material was cDNA or gDNA that came from T cells, B-cell-depleted T cells, or PBMCs.

Per the study methods: Estimation of nucleated cell counts relied on the amplification of reference gene primers. Generated by immunoSEQ multiplex PCR, the TCRdb table keeps only in-frame clones and is missing some. That table is the source of V, J and clone size, and D and trimming were worked out from the DNA. In the table there are about 35,000 clones, about 80% of which are singletons. The sequencing sample was made of peripheral blood. The clonotype originates from a man aged 50 to 59 with acute or convalescent COVID-19.

The CDR3 coding sequence is TGTGCCAGCAGTTTACCGGGCCCCGGAGGGGAGACCCAGTACTTC. The encoded protein is CASSLPGPGGETQYF. V gene TRBV28 combines with J gene TRBJ2-5; D may be TRBD2 (6 bases). Germline V gives CDR1 MDHEN, CDR2 SYDVKM. The V and J ends lost 2 bases and 5 bases respectively, with 15 bases between them. The CDR3 runs to 15 residues.